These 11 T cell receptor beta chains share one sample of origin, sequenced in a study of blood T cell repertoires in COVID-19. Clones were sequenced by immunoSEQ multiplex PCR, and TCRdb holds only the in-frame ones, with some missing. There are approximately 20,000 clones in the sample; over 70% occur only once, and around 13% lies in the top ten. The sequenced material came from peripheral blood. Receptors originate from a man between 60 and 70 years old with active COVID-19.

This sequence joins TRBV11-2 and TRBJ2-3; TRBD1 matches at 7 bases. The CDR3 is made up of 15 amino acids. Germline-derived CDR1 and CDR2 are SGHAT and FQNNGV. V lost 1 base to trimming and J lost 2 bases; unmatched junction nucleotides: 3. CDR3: CASSLGGGVTDTQYF. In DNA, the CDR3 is TGTGCCAGCAGCTTAGGAGGGGGCGTCACAGATACGCAGTATTTT.

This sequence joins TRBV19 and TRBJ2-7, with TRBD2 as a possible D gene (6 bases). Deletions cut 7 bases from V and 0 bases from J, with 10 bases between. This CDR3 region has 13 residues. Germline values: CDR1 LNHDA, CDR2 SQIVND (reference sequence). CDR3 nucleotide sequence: TGTGCCAGTAAGGAGGGGAGCTCCTACGAGCAGTACTTC. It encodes CASKEGSSYEQYF.

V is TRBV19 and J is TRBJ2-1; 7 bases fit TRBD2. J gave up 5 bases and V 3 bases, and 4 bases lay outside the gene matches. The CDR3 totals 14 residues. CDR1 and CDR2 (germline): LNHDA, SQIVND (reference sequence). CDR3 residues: CASSIGTNNNEQFF. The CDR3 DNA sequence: TGTGCCAGTAGTATTGGGACTAATAACAATGAGCAGTTCTTC.

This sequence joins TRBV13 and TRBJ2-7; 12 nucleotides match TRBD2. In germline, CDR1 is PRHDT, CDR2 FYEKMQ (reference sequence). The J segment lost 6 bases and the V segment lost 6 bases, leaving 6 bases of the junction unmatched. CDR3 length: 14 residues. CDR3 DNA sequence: TGTGCCAGCAGTTTACTAGCGGGAGGCCCCGAGCAGTACTTC. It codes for CASSLLAGGPEQYF.

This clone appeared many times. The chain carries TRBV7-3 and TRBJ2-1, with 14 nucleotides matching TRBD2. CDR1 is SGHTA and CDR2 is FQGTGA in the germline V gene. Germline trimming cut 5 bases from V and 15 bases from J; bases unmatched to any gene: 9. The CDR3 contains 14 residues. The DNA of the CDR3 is TGTGCCAGCAGCCCAGGGACTAGCGGGAGTACACGGTTCTTC. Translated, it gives CASSPGTSGSTRFF.

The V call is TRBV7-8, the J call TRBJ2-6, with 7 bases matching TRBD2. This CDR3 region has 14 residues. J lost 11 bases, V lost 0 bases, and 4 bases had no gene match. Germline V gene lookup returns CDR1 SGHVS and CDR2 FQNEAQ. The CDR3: CASSLAGTKDVLTF. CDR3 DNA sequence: TGTGCCAGCAGCTTAGCCGGGACTAAGGACGTCCTGACTTTC.

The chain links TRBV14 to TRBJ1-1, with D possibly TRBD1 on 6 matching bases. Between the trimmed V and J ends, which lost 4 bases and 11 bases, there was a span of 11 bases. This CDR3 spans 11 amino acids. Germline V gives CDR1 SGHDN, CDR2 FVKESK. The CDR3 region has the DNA TGTGCCAGCAGCCTAGGGGGAATGGCTTTCTTT. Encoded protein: CASSLGGMAFF.

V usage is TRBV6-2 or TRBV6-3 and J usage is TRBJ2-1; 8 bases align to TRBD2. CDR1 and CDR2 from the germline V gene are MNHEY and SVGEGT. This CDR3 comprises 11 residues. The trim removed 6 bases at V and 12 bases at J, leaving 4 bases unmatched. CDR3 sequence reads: CASSSTSGQFF. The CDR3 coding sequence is TGTGCCAGCAGCTCAACTAGCGGGCAGTTCTTC.

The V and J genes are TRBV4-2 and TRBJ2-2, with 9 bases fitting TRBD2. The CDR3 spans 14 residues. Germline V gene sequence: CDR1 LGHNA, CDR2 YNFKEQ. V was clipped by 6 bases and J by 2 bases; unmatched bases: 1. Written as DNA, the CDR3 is TGTGCCAGCAGGACTAGCGGAAACACCGGGGAGCTGTTTTTT. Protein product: CASRTSGNTGELFF.

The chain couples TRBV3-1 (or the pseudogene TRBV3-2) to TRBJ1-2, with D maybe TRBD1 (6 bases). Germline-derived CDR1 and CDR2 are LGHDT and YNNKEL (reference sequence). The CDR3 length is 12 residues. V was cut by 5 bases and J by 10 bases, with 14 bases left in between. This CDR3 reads CASSYPTGSYTF. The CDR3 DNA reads TGTGCCAGCAGCTATCCGACAGGTTCCTACACCTTC.

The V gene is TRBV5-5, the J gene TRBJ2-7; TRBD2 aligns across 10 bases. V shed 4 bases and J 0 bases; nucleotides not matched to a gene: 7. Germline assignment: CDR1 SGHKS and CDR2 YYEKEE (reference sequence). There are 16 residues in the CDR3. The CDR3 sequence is CASSLRTSGISYEQYF. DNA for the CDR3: TGTGCCAGCAGCCTGCGGACTAGCGGAATCTCCTACGAGCAGTACTTC.